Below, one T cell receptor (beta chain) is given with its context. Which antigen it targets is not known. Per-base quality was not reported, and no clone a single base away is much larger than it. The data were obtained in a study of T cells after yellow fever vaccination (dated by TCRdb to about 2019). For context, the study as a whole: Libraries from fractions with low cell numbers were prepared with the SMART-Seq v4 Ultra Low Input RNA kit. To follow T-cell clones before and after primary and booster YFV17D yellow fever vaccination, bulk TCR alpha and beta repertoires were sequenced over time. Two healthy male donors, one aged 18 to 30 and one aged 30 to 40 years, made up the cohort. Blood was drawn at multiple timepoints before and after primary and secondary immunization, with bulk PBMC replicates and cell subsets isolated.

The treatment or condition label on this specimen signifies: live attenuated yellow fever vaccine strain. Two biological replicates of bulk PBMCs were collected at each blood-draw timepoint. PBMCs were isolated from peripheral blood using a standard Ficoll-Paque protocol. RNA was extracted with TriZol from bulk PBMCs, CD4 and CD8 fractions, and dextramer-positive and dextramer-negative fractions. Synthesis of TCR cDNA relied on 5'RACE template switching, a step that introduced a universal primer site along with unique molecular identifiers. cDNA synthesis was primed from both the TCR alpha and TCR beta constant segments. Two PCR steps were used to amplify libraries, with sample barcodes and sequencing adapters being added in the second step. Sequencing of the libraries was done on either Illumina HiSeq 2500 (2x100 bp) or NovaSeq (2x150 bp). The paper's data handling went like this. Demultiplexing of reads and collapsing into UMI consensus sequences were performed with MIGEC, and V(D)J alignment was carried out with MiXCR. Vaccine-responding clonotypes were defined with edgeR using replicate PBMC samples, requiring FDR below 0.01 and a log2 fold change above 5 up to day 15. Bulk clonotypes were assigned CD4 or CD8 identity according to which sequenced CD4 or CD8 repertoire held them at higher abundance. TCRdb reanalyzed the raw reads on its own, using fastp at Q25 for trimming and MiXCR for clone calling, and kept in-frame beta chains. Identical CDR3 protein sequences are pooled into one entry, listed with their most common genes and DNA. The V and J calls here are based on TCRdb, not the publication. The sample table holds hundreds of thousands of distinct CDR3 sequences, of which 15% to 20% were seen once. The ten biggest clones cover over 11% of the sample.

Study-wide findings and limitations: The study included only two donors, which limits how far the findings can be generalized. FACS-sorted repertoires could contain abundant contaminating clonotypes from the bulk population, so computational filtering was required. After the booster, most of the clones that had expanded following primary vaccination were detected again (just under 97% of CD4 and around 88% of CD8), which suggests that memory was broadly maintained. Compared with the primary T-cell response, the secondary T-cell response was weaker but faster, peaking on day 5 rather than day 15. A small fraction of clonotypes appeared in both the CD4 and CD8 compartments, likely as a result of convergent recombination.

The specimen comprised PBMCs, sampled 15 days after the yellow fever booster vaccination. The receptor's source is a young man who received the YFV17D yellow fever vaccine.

The encoded CDR3 is CASSLGYGDTQYF. Here is the DNA: TGTGCCAGCAGCTTGGGGTACGGAGATACGCAGTATTTT. Recombination joined TRBV7-8 with TRBJ2-3, with the D segment identity uncertain. The germline V gene encodes CDR1 SGHVS and CDR2 FQNEAQ. Between the V and J ends, shortened by 3 bases and 5 bases respectively, the junction contains 9 bases. From the cysteine through the phenylalanine, the CDR3 covers 13 amino acids. The kept DNA is CDR3 alone, 39 bases in frame from the first base.